This T cell receptor beta chain was identified during a study of T-cell reconstitution after alpha-beta-depleted transplantation in children. Unique molecular identifiers were incorporated during preparation of the TCRbeta library. One entry per CDR3 protein, called by TCRdb with MiXCR from the PCR reads. The top ten hold over 2.5% of the sample, which has about 240,000 distinct CDR3 sequences, about 12% seen once. This clonotype has ten or more counts. CDR1 and CDR2 (germline): SGHRS, YFSETQ. CDR3 size: 16 residues. Trimming took 4 bases from V and 4 from J; bases not matched to a gene: 10. The origin of this receptor is a human donor who donated a stem cell graft to a child with acute lymphoblastic leukemia. This sample comprised PBMCs from the stem cell graft donor, obtained from the stem cell graft. The chain uses TRBV5-1 and TRBJ2-1; 8 nucleotides match TRBD1. CDR3 amino acids: CASSPGQGFRYNEQFF. The CDR3 DNA reads TGCGCCAGCAGCCCTGGACAGGGCTTTAGGTACAATGAGCAGTTCTTC. The whole variable domain, remainder taken from reference TRBV5-1 and TRBJ2-1, is KAGVTQTPRYLIKTRGQQVTLSCSPISGHRSVSWYQQTPGQGLQFLFEYFSETQRNKGNFPGRFSGRQFSNSRSEMNVSTLELGDSALYLCASSPGQGFRYNEQFFGPGTRLTVL.